These 26 T cell receptor beta chains were all obtained from the same sample, sequenced in a study of CD8 T cells in Susac syndrome. An input of 0.5 to 1 ug of RNA was subjected to reverse transcription using random hexamers. TCRdb itself ran the immunoSEQ multiplex PCR reads through MiXCR, one entry per CDR3 protein. This sample has about 150,000 distinct CDR3 sequences; approximately 93% occur once, and the top ten carry 0.07% to 0.1%. The specimen sequenced was CD4+ T cells from PBMCs. The receptors derive from a human donor in good health.

The gene calls are TRBV20-1 and TRBJ2-2; 10 nucleotides match TRBD2. The junction had 7 bases not matched to a gene; V was cut back by 1 base and J by 8 bases. The CDR3 length is 15 residues. Germline V lookup: CDR1 DFQATT, CDR2 SNEGSKA (reference sequence). Here the CDR3 reads CSARVKAGGLGELFF. CDR3 sequence (DNA): TGCAGTGCTAGAGTAAAAGCGGGAGGGCTGGGGGAGCTGTTTTTT.

The V gene is TRBV20-1, the J gene TRBJ1-5, with D unclear. CDR1 DFQATT and CDR2 SNEGSKA come from the germline V gene (reference sequence). This CDR3 is 14 amino acids long. Trimming removed 6 bases from V and 5 bases from J, with 17 bases in between. CDR3 nucleotide sequence: TGCAGTGCGCACTCCGTCGGGCCCCATCAGCCCCAGCATTTT. Translating gives CSAHSVGPHQPQHF.

This chain uses TRBV7-9 with TRBJ2-7; TRBD2 matches 13 bases. The CDR3 is 16 residues long. With V trimmed by 5 bases and J by 2 bases, 6 bases remained unmatched. Germline CDR1 and CDR2: SEHNR and FQNEAQ (reference sequence). As DNA, the CDR3 is TGTGCCAGCAGCCTGAGGACTAGCGGGAGAACCTACGAGCAGTACTTC. Translating it yields CASSLRTSGRTYEQYF.

In nucleotides, the CDR3 is TGTGCCAGCAGCCAGGGACGGATCCTCGCCTACGAGCAGTACTTC. As protein: CASSQGRILAYEQYF. This chain joins TRBV3-1 and TRBJ2-7; either TRBD1 or TRBD2 may supply D (5 bases each). Germline V gives CDR1 LGHDT, CDR2 YNNKEL (reference sequence). Trimming took 3 bases from V and 2 from J, leaving 14 bases between them. This CDR3 has 15 residues.

In nucleotides, the CDR3 is TGTGCCAGCAGCTTAAGCAACCACTACGAGCAGTACTTC. This gives the protein CASSLSNHYEQYF. The V gene is TRBV7-6, the J gene TRBJ2-7; D remains unclear. This CDR3 spans 13 amino acids. V lost 2 bases and J 3 bases, leaving 8 bases between the germline ends. Per the germline V gene, CDR1 is SGHVS and CDR2 is FNYEAQ. The variable domain in full, with the rest retrieved from reference TRBV7-6 and TRBJ2-7, is GAGVSQSPRYKVTKRGQDVALRCDPISGHVSLYWYRQALGQGPEFLTYFNYEAQQDKSGLPNDRFSAERPEGSISTLTIQRTEQRDSAMYRCASSLSNHYEQYFGPGTRLTVT.

The rearrangement links TRBV5-1 to TRBJ2-7; tentatively, D is TRBD2 (5 bases). Germline assignment: CDR1 SGHRS and CDR2 YFSETQ. V gave up 4 bases and J gave up 4 bases, with 12 bases separating them. CDR3 size: 13 residues. The CDR3 region has the DNA TGCGCCAGCAGCGGCGGACGGGGTTACGAGCAGTACTTC. It yields the protein CASSGGRGYEQYF.

The chain has TRBV4-1 and TRBJ2-2; TRBD2 agrees at 8 bases. Germline values: CDR1 MGHRA, CDR2 YSYEKL. Trimming cost V 4 bases and J 4 bases; bases outside gene matches: 11. The CDR3 spans 17 residues. The CDR3 loop is CASSRGTGLAGTGELFF. In DNA, the CDR3 is TGCGCCAGCAGCCGAGGGACTGGACTAGCTGGCACCGGGGAGCTGTTTTTT.

The V and J genes are TRBV5-6 and TRBJ1-2, with unresolved D. Germline values: CDR1 SGHDT, CDR2 YYEEEE. V dropped 0 bases and J dropped 4 bases, with 10 bases sitting between them. CDR3 length: 14 residues. The DNA for the CDR3 is TGTGCCAGCAGCTTGGGTGCGGAGTTCTATGGCTACACCTTC. It specifies CASSLGAEFYGYTF.

The chain couples TRBV5-4 to TRBJ2-7; 8 bases align to TRBD2. The CDR3 consists of 16 residues. CDR1 and CDR2 from the germline V gene are SGHNT and YYREEE (reference sequence). V dropped 2 bases and J dropped 2; count of bases not matched to a gene: 9. DNA of the CDR3: TGTGCCAGCAGCTTTCCGAGCGGGAGTGAGCCCTACGAGCAGTACTTC. This sequence encodes CASSFPSGSEPYEQYF.

Regarding this clonotype: A junction boundary mismatches the germline segment, possibly from a read error. V gene TRBV7-7 combines with J gene TRBJ2-5; 12 bases are shared with TRBD2. CDR3 length: 15 residues. The germline V gene encodes CDR1 SSHAT and CDR2 FNYEAQ (reference sequence). The CDR3 loop reads CASSLGGTSGETQYF. The CDR3 coding sequence is TGTGCTAGCAGCTTAGGTGGGACTAGCGGGGAGACCCAGTACTTC.

This chain connects TRBV20-1 to TRBJ2-7; 8 nucleotides line up with TRBD2. Germline V gene lookup returns CDR1 DFQATT and CDR2 SNEGSKA (reference sequence). J gave up 3 bases and V 2 bases, and 6 bases lay outside the gene matches. CDR3 length equals 14 residues. This chain's CDR3 is CSARLVTSDYEQYF. The CDR3 DNA reads as TGCAGTGCTAGATTGGTGACTAGCGACTACGAGCAGTACTTC.

The CDR3, as DNA: TGTGCCAGCAATAGGAGCGGAGGCGGGAGGAGGAATGAGCAGTTCTTC. Protein: CASNRSGGGRRNEQFF. The rearrangement uses TRBV6-6 and TRBJ2-1; the match to TRBD2 covers 8 bases. In germline, CDR1 is MNHNY, CDR2 SVGAGI (reference sequence). V shed 7 bases, J shed 7 bases, and the junction held 15 bases outside the gene matches. The CDR3 loop spans 16 amino acids.

The V gene is TRBV20-1, the J gene TRBJ1-2, with D perhaps TRBD1 (5 bases). The CDR3 has 11 amino acids. The V and J ends lost 6 bases and 3 bases respectively, with 8 bases between them. The germline V gene has CDR1 DFQATT and CDR2 SNEGSKA (reference sequence). Here the CDR3 DNA reads TGCAGTGCCGAGACAGACTATGGCTACACCTTC. Protein: CSAETDYGYTF.

The chain has TRBV5-1 and TRBJ2-7, with D maybe TRBD1 (6 bases). The CDR3 spans 15 residues. The V and J ends lost 2 bases and 5 bases respectively, with 17 bases between them. The germline V gene encodes CDR1 SGHRS and CDR2 YFSETQ. CDR3 loop: CASSLKGVGGHEQYF. Written as DNA, the CDR3 is TGCGCCAGCAGCTTAAAGGGGGTAGGTGGCCACGAGCAGTACTTC.

This clonotype was detected only once. The genes are TRBV7-9 and TRBJ2-7; 7 nucleotides line up with TRBD1. The V gene end was trimmed by 5 bases and the J gene end by 6 bases; junction bases not matched to a gene: 10. Germline CDR1 SEHNR, CDR2 FQNEAQ (reference sequence). The CDR3 sequence is 14 residues long. DNA of the CDR3: TGTGCCAGCAGCCGGAGGACAGGTCTAAGCGAGCAGTACTTC. Its protein is CASSRRTGLSEQYF.

This clonotype appeared once. J is TRBJ2-2 and V is TRBV20-1; 8 positions agree with TRBD2. The CDR3 spans 14 residues. J was trimmed by 3 bases and V by 5 bases; bases with no gene match: 5. Germline CDR1 is DFQATT and CDR2 is SNEGSKA (reference sequence). The CDR3 DNA sequence: TGCAGTGCTGGACCGGGACTAGACACCGGGGAGCTGTTTTTT. Its protein product is CSAGPGLDTGELFF.

V gene TRBV9 combines with J gene TRBJ2-7; D perhaps matches TRBD2 (6 bases). V was cut by 3 bases and J by 2 bases, with 15 bases left in between. The CDR3 is 15 residues long. Per the germline V gene, CDR1 is SGDLS and CDR2 is YYNGEE. The CDR3, as DNA: TGTGCCAGCAGCGCGGGGGAGGCAGAGCCCTACGAGCAGTACTTC. Amino acid sequence: CASSAGEAEPYEQYF.

The V and J genes are TRBV12-3 or TRBV12-4 and TRBJ2-1, with TRBD2 identical over 10 bases. This CDR3 comprises 14 residues. J was trimmed by 4 bases and V by 4 bases; bases with no gene match: 1. DNA of the CDR3: TGTGCCAGCAGTTCGACTAGCGGGTACAATGAGCAGTTCTTC. It yields the protein CASSSTSGYNEQFF.

The chain recombines TRBV9 with TRBJ2-2; D not resolved. This CDR3 has 18 amino acids. Between the trimmed V and J ends, which lost 0 bases and 3 bases, there was a span of 18 bases. Germline V gene lookup returns CDR1 SGDLS and CDR2 YYNGEE. Here the CDR3 reads CASSVGPSSNTYTGELFF. CDR3 nucleotides: TGTGCCAGCAGCGTAGGTCCTTCGAGCAATACTTACACCGGGGAGCTGTTTTTT.

This clonotype has only one observation. This chain connects TRBV10-3 to TRBJ2-1; D gene unclear. V lost 6 bases to trimming and J lost 5 bases, with 5 bases between them. Germline CDR1 and CDR2: ENHRY and SYGVKD. This CDR3 contains 11 residues. The CDR3 sequence is CAISKDNEQFF. The CDR3 DNA sequence: TGTGCCATCAGCAAAGACAATGAGCAGTTCTTC.

This sequence joins TRBV6-5 and TRBJ1-1, with 7 bases that match TRBD1. Germline trimming cut 7 bases from V and 0 bases from J; bases unmatched to any gene: 5. CDR1 is MNHEY and CDR2 is SVGAGI in the germline V gene. CDR3 length equals 14 residues. CDR3 residues: CASKGQALNTEAFF. DNA of the CDR3: TGTGCCAGCAAAGGACAGGCCCTGAACACTGAAGCTTTCTTT.

The chain uses TRBV6-1 and TRBJ2-2, with a weak D call TRBD2 (6 bases). Looked up from germline, CDR1 is MNHNS and CDR2 is SASEGT. The CDR3 has 14 residues. V lost 1 base to trimming and J lost 3 bases, with 6 bases between them. Written as DNA, the CDR3 is TGTGCCAGCAGTGAAGGGGGGGACACCGGGGAGCTGTTTTTT. Protein sequence: CASSEGGDTGELFF.

V is TRBV20-1 and J is TRBJ1-2; 9 nucleotides align to TRBD1. This CDR3 has 14 amino acids. V lost 5 bases and J lost 4; bases outside the gene matches: 8. Germline V gene data show CDR1 as DFQATT and CDR2 as SNEGSKA (reference sequence). DNA for the CDR3: TGCAGTGCTCGAAACAGGGGGCGATTCTATGGCTACACCTTC. Translated: CSARNRGRFYGYTF.

The chain employs TRBV29-1 and TRBJ2-7, with 11 bases identical to TRBD2. The CDR3 extends over 14 amino acids. The germline gives CDR1 SQVTM, CDR2 ANQGSEA. J gave up 4 bases and V 5 bases, and 7 bases lay outside the gene matches. The CDR3 nucleotides read TGCAGCGTTCGACGGGGGACTAGCGGATACGAGCAGTACTTC. This gives the protein CSVRRGTSGYEQYF.

The chain recombines TRBV4-1 with TRBJ2-7; TRBD2 agrees at 12 bases. V shed 0 bases and J 0 bases; nucleotides not matched to a gene: 9. The CDR3 spans 19 residues. CDR1 is MGHRA, CDR2 YSYEKL, per germline. The CDR3 DNA is TGCGCCAGCAGCCAAGAGGGACAGGGACTAGCGGGTGTCTCCTACGAGCAGTACTTC. Translated, it gives CASSQEGQGLAGVSYEQYF.

This chain links TRBV6-1 with TRBJ1-1, with D hard to call. CDR3 size: 14 residues. Germline V lookup: CDR1 MNHNS, CDR2 SASEGT. Trimming removed 6 bases at V and 0 bases at J, with 11 bases between. The CDR3 loop is CASSPNRMNTEAFF. The CDR3 DNA is TGTGCCAGCAGCCCTAATCGGATGAACACTGAAGCTTTCTTT.